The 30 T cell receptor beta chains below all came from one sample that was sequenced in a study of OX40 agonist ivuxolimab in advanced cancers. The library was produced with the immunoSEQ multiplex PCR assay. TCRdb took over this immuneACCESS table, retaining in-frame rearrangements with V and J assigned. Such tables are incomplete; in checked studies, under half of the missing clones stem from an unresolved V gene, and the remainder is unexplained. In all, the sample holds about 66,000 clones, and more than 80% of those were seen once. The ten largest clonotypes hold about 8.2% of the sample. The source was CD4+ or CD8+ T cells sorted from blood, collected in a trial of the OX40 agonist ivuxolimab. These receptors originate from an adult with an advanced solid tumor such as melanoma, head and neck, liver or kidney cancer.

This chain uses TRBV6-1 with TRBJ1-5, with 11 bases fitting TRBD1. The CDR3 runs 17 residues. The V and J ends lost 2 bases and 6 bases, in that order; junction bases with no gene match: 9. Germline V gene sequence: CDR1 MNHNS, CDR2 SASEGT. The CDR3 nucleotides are TGTGCCAGCAGTGAAACGTCTGGACAGGGGGCGAGTCAGCCCCAGCATTTT. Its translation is CASSETSGQGASQPQHF.

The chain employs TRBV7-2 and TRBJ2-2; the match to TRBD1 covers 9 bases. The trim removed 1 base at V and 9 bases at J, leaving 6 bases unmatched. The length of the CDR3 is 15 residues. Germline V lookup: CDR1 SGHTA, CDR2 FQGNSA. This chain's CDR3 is CASSLDRTGVRELFF. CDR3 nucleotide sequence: TGTGCCAGCAGCTTAGACAGGACAGGGGTTCGGGAGCTGTTTTTT.

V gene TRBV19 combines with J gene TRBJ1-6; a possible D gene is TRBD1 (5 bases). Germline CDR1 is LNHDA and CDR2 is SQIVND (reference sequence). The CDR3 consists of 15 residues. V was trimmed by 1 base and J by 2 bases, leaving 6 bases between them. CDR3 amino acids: CASSIGQTYNSPLHF. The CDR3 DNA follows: TGTGCCAGTAGTATAGGACAGACCTATAATTCACCCCTCCACTTT.

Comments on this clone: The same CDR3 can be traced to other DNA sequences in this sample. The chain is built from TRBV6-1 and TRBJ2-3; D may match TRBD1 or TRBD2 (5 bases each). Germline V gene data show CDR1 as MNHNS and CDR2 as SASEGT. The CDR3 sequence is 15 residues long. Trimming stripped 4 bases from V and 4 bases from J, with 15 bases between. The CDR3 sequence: CASSARQPGADTQYF. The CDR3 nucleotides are TGTGCCAGCAGTGCAAGACAGCCCGGGGCAGATACGCAGTATTTT.

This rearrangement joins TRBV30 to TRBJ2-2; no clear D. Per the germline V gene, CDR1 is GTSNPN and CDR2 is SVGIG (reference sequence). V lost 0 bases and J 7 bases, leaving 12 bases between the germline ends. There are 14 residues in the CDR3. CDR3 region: CAWSVRVKDGELFF. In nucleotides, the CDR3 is TGTGCCTGGAGTGTACGAGTAAAGGACGGGGAGCTGTTTTTT.

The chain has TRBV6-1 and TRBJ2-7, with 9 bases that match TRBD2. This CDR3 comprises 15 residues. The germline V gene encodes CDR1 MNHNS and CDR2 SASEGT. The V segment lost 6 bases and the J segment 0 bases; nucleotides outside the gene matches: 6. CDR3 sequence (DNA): TGTGCCAGCAGCCCTATAGCGGGGGTCTCCTACGAGCAGTACTTC. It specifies CASSPIAGVSYEQYF.

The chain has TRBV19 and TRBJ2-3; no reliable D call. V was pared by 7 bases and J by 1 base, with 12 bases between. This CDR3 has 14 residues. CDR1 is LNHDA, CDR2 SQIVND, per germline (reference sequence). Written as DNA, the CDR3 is TGTGCCAGTAAAATTGGGCTCGGCACAGATACGCAGTATTTT. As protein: CASKIGLGTDTQYF.

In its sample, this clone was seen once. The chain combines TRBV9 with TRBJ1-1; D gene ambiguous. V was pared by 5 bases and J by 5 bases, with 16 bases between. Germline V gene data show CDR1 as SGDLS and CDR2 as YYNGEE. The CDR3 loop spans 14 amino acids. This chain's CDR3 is CASSFNRLGTEAFF. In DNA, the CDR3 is TGTGCCAGCAGTTTTAACAGATTAGGGACTGAAGCTTTCTTT.

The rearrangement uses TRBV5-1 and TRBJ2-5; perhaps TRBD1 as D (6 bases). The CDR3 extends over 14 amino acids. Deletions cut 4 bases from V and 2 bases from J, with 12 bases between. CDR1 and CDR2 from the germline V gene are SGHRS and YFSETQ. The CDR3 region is CASSQTGRQETQYF. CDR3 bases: TGCGCCAGCAGCCAGACAGGAAGACAAGAGACCCAGTACTTC.

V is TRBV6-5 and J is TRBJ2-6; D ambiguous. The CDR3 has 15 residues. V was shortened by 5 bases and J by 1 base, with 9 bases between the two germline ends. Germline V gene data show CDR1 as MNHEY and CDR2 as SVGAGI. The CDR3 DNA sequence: TGTGCCAGCAGTCACGGTGGGTCTGGGGCCAACGTCCTGACTTTC. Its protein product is CASSHGGSGANVLTF.

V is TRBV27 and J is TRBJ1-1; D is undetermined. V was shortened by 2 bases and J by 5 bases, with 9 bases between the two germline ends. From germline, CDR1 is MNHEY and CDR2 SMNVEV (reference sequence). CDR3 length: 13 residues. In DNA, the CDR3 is TGTGCCAGCAGTTTAGGCCGTTATACTGAAGCTTTCTTT. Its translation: CASSLGRYTEAFF.

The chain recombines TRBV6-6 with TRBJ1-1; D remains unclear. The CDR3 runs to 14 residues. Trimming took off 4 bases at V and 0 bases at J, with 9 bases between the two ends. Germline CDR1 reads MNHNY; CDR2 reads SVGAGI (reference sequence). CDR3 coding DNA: TGTGCCAGCAGTTCACCCGCCATGAACACTGAAGCTTTCTTT. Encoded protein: CASSSPAMNTEAFF.

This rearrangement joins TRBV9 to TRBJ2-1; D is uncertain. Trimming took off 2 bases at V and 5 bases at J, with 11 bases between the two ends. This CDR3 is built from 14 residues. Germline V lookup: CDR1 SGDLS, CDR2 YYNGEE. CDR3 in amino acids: CASSVWAGDNEQFF. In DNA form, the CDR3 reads TGTGCCAGCAGCGTCTGGGCAGGAGACAATGAGCAGTTCTTC. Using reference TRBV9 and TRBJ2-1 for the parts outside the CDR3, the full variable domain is DSGVTQTPKHLITATGQRVTLRCSPRSGDLSVYWYQQSLDQGLQFLIQYYNGEERAKGNILERFSAQQFPDLHSELNLSSLELGDSALYFCASSVWAGDNEQFFGPGTRLTVL.

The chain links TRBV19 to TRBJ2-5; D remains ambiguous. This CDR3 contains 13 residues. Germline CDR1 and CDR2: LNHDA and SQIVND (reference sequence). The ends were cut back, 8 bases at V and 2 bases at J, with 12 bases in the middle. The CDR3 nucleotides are TGTGCCAGTCAGGAAGCTTTTCAAGAGACCCAGTACTTC. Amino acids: CASQEAFQETQYF.

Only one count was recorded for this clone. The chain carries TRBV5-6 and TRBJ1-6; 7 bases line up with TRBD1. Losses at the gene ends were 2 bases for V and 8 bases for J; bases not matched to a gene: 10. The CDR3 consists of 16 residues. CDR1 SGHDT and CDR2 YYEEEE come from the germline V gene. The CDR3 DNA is TGTGCCAGCAGCTTTTCAGGGGGGAGGTCTGATTCACCCCTCCACTTT. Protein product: CASSFSGGRSDSPLHF.

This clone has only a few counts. CDR3 nucleotide sequence: TGTGCCAGTAGTGACAGGACAGGGGGCAGGTATCGGGAAAAACTGTTTTTT. This gives the protein CASSDRTGGRYREKLFF. V usage is TRBV19 and J usage is TRBJ1-4, with TRBD1 identical over 11 bases. V was pared by 5 bases and J by 8 bases, with 13 bases of the junction left unmatched. The CDR3 has 17 amino acids. The V gene's germline CDR1 is LNHDA and CDR2 SQIVND (reference sequence). Using reference TRBV19 and TRBJ1-4 for the parts outside the CDR3, the full variable domain is DGGITQSPKYLFRKEGQNVTLSCEQNLNHDAMYWYRQDPGQGLRLIYYSQIVNDFQKGDIAEGYSVSREKKESFPLTVTSAQKNPTAFYLCASSDRTGGRYREKLFFGSGTQLSVL.

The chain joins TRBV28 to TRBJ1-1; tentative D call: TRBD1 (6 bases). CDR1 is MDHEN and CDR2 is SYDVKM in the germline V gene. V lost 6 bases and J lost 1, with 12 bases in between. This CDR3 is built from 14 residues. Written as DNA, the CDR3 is TGTGCCAGCAGCCGGACAGTGCAGAACACTGAAGCTTTCTTT. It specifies CASSRTVQNTEAFF.

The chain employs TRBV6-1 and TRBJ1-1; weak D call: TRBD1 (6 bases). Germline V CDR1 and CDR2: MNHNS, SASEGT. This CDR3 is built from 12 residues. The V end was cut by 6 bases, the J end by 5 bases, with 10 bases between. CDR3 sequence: CASRGAWTEAFF. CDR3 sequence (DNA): TGTGCCAGCAGGGGGGCGTGGACTGAAGCTTTCTTT.

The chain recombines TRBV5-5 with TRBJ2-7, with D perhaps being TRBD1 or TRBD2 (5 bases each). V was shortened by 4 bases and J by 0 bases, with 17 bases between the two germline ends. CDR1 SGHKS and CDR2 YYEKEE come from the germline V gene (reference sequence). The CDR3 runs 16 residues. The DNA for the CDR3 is TGTGCCAGCAGCAGAAATAGGGACCTAGACTCCTACGAGCAGTACTTC. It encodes CASSRNRDLDSYEQYF.

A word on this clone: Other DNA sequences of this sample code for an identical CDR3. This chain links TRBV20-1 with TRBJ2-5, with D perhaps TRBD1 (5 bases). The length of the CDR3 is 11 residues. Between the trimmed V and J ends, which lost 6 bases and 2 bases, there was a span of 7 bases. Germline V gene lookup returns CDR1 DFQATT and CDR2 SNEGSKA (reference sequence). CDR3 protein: CSAGHQETQYF. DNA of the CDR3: TGCAGTGCCGGACATCAAGAGACCCAGTACTTC.

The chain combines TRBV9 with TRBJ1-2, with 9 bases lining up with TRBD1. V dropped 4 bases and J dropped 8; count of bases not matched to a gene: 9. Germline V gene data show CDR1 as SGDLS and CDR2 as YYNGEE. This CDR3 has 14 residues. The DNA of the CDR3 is TGTGCCAGCAGCTCCCAGACAGGGGGTCTGGGCTACACCTTC. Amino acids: CASSSQTGGLGYTF. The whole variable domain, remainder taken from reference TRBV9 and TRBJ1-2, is DSGVTQTPKHLITATGQRVTLRCSPRSGDLSVYWYQQSLDQGLQFLIQYYNGEERAKGNILERFSAQQFPDLHSELNLSSLELGDSALYFCASSSQTGGLGYTFGSGTRLTVV.

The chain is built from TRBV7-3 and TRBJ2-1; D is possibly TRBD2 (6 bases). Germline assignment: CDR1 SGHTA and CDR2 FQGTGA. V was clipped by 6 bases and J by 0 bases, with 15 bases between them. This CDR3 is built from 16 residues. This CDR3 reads CASSLGGASSYNEQFF. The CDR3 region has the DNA TGTGCCAGCAGTCTGGGCGGGGCGAGCTCCTACAATGAGCAGTTCTTC.

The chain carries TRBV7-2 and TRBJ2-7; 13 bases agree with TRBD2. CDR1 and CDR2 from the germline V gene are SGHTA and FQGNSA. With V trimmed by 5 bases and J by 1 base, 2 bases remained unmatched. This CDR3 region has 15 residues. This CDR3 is CASSLTSGGSYEQYF. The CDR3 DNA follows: TGTGCCAGCAGCCTGACTAGCGGGGGGTCCTACGAGCAGTACTTC.

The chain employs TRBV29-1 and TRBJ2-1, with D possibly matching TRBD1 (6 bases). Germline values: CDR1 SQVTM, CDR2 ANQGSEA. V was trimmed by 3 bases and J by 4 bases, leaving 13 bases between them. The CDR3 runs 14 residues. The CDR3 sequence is CSVDSGDLYNEQFF. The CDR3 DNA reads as TGCAGCGTTGATTCAGGGGATCTTTACAATGAGCAGTTCTTC.

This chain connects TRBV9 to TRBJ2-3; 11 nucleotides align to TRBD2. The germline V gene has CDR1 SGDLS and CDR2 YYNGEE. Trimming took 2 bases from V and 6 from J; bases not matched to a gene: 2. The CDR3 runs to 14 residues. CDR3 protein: CASSVSGGADTQYF. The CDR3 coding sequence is TGTGCCAGCAGCGTTAGCGGGGGGGCCGATACGCAGTATTTT.

CDR3 sequence reads: CATSRVDLPRQYF. The CDR3 bases are TGTGCCACCAGCAGAGTAGATCTCCCTAGGCAGTACTTC. The chain links TRBV15 to TRBJ2-7; D call uncertain. The germline gives CDR1 LNHNV, CDR2 YYDKDF (reference sequence). This CDR3 has 13 amino acids. V lost 1 base and J 9 bases, leaving 13 bases between the germline ends.

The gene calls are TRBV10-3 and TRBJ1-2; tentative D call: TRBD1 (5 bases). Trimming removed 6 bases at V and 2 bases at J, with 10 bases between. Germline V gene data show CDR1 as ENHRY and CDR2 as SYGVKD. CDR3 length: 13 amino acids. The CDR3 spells CAIRGTANYGYTF. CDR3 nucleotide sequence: TGTGCCATCAGGGGGACGGCGAACTATGGCTACACCTTC.

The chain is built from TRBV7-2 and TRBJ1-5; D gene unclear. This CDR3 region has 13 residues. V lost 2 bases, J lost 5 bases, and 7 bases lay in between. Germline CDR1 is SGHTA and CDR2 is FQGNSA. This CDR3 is CASSLFWDQPQHF. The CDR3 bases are TGTGCCAGCAGCTTATTCTGGGATCAGCCCCAGCATTTT.

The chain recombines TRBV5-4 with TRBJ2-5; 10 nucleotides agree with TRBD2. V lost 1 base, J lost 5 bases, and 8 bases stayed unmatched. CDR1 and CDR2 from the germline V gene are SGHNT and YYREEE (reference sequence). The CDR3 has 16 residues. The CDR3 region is CASSLSSGGAWETQYF. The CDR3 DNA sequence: TGTGCCAGCAGCTTGTCCAGCGGGGGGGCTTGGGAGACCCAGTACTTC.

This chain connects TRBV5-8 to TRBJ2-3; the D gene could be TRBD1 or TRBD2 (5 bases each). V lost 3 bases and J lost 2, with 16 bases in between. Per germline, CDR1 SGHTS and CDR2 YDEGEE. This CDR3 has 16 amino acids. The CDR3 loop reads CASSYIWGTDTDTQYF. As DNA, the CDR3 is TGTGCCAGCAGCTATATCTGGGGGACCGACACAGATACGCAGTATTTT.